These 17 T cell receptor beta chains originate from one sample sequenced in a study of T-cell memory formation after mild COVID-19. A single record per CDR3 protein comes from TCRdb applying MiXCR to the 5' RACE reads. The sample yields about 7,100 distinct CDR3 sequences, around 58% seen once. Sequencing used PBMCs or a T cell subset sorted from them (not recorded which). The receptors derive from an adult who had mild COVID-19 (a few samples of this study predate the infection). Cell type and time point are not known.

The V gene is TRBV11-2, the J gene TRBJ2-1, with TRBD2 matching over 10 bases. V gave up 0 bases and J gave up 0 bases; unmatched junction bases: 2. This CDR3 spans 17 amino acids. Germline assignment: CDR1 SGHAT and CDR2 FQNNGV. The CDR3, as DNA: TGTGCCAGCAGCTTAGATAGCGGGGGGAGCTCCTACAATGAGCAGTTCTTC. Translating gives CASSLDSGGSSYNEQFF.

This clonotype is medium-sized in the sample. This sequence joins TRBV4-2 and TRBJ1-5; D gene unclear. V was trimmed by 1 base and J by 2 bases, leaving 6 bases between them. CDR1 is LGHNA and CDR2 is YNFKEQ in the germline V gene. This CDR3 is built from 14 residues. CDR3 nucleotides: TGTGCCAGCAGCCAAGGAATCGGCAATCAGCCCCAGCATTTT. Residues: CASSQGIGNQPQHF.

In its sample, this clonotype is medium-sized. The V gene is TRBV5-5, the J gene TRBJ2-5; no definite D call. The CDR3 consists of 15 residues. Germline lookup yields CDR1 SGHKS and CDR2 YYEKEE (reference sequence). V was cut by 0 bases and J by 2 bases, with 11 bases left in between. The CDR3 sequence: CASSLVGSPQETQYF. CDR3 DNA: TGTGCCAGCAGCTTGGTAGGCTCACCGCAAGAGACCCAGTACTTC. Full variable domain (outside the CDR3, taken from reference TRBV5-5 and TRBJ2-5): DAGVTQSPTHLIKTRGQQVTLRCSPISGHKSVSWYQQVLGQGPQFIFQYYEKEERGRGNFPDRFSARQFPNYSSELNVNALLLGDSALYLCASSLVGSPQETQYFGPGTRLLVL.

This clonotype counts as medium-sized. The V and J genes are TRBV4-1 and TRBJ2-5; D might be TRBD2 (6 bases). Germline CDR1 MGHRA, CDR2 YSYEKL. V lost 2 bases and J lost 2, with 9 bases in between. The CDR3 spans 14 residues. The CDR3 bases are TGCGCCAGCAGCCAACTGGGACTGCAAGAGACCCAGTACTTC. Its protein product is CASSQLGLQETQYF.

This clonotype was detected only a few times. The V and J genes are TRBV4-3 and TRBJ2-3; D is perhaps TRBD2 (5 bases). Germline assignment: CDR1 LGHNA and CDR2 YSLEER. Trimming shortened V by 4 bases and J by 6 bases, and 11 bases separated the two germline ends. This CDR3 has 13 amino acids. The CDR3 DNA reads TGCGCCAGCAGCCCCCCGAGGGCCGATACGCAGTATTTT. It codes for CASSPPRADTQYF.

By proportion, this clonotype is medium-sized (0.01 to 0.1%). The J gene is TRBJ2-3, the V gene TRBV18; D remains unclear. This CDR3 spans 12 amino acids. Germline V gives CDR1 KGHSH, CDR2 LQKENI. V was pared by 3 bases and J by 2 bases, with 3 bases between. In nucleotides, the CDR3 is TGTGCCAGCTCACCGGACACAGATACGCAGTATTTT. Amino acids: CASSPDTDTQYF.

This clonotype is classed as medium-sized. The chain combines TRBV3-1 with TRBJ2-5; D unclear. Germline CDR1 is LGHDT and CDR2 is YNNKEL (reference sequence). The CDR3 runs 13 residues. V was shortened by 1 base and J by 5 bases, with 8 bases between the two germline ends. The DNA of the CDR3 is TGTGCCAGCAGCCAAGTTCCCCCCGAGACCCAGTACTTC. This translates into CASSQVPPETQYF.

The V call is TRBV9, the J call TRBJ2-7; weak D call: TRBD2 (6 bases). The CDR3 has 15 amino acids. The V gene's germline CDR1 is SGDLS and CDR2 YYNGEE. Deletions cut 4 bases from V and 3 bases from J, with 17 bases between. The CDR3 DNA reads TGTGCCAGCAGCCAGAGCCCCGGGAGTAACTACGAGCAGTACTTC. Amino acids: CASSQSPGSNYEQYF.

This clonotype is medium-sized within its sample. The chain employs TRBV20-1 and TRBJ2-1; possibly TRBD1 for D (7 bases). Germline assignment: CDR1 DFQATT and CDR2 SNEGSKA (reference sequence). The V gene lost 3 bases and the J gene lost 6 bases, with 9 bases spanning the gap. The CDR3 totals 12 residues. The CDR3 region is CSASQGGNEQFF. DNA of the CDR3: TGCAGTGCTAGTCAGGGGGGCAATGAGCAGTTCTTC.

The genes are TRBV4-2 and TRBJ2-7; 7 bases map to TRBD1. The V and J ends lost 3 bases and 3 bases, in that order; junction bases with no gene match: 5. The CDR3 sequence is 14 residues long. Germline values: CDR1 LGHNA, CDR2 YNFKEQ. CDR3 nucleotide sequence: TGTGCCAGCAGCCATGCCGGGACAGACTACGAGCAGTACTTC. Translating it yields CASSHAGTDYEQYF.

Sample share makes this clonotype medium-sized. The V gene is TRBV18, the J gene TRBJ2-1, with 10 positions matching TRBD2. The CDR3 sequence is 19 residues long. V shed 1 base, J shed 4 bases, and the junction held 13 bases outside the gene matches. Germline-derived CDR1 and CDR2 are KGHSH and LQKENI. CDR3 nucleotide sequence: TGTGCCAGCTCACCACGGTTCCCTAGCGGGGGCCCTCGATACAATGAGCAGTTCTTC. The encoded protein is CASSPRFPSGGPRYNEQFF. The full variable domain, completed using reference TRBV18 and TRBJ2-1, is NAGVMQNPRHLVRRRGQEARLRCSPMKGHSHVYWYRQLPEEGLKFMVYLQKENIIDESGMPKERFSAEFPKEGPSILRIQQVVRGDSAAYFCASSPRFPSGGPRYNEQFFGPGTRLTVL.

The V call is TRBV27, the J call TRBJ2-5, with D uncertain. Germline assignment: CDR1 MNHEY and CDR2 SMNVEV (reference sequence). This CDR3 has 11 amino acids. Between the trimmed V and J ends, which lost 6 bases and 0 bases, there was a span of 2 bases. In DNA form, the CDR3 reads TGTGCCAGCAGCTACCAAGAGACCCAGTACTTC. Amino acids: CASSYQETQYF.

This clonotype is labeled as medium-sized (0.01 to 0.1%). The chain employs TRBV7-6 and TRBJ2-3; D remains ambiguous. Trimming removed 4 bases at V and 0 bases at J, with 5 bases between. In germline, CDR1 is SGHVS, CDR2 FNYEAQ. The CDR3 length is 13 residues. The CDR3 spells CASSYTSTDTQYF. The CDR3 nucleotides read TGTGCCAGCAGCTACACTAGCACAGATACGCAGTATTTT.

Judged by abundance, this clonotype is medium-sized. The chain uses TRBV6-5 and TRBJ2-7; 11 nucleotides line up with TRBD2. Germline-derived CDR1 and CDR2 are MNHEY and SVGAGI. V was pared by 5 bases and J by 2 bases, with 5 bases of the junction left unmatched. There are 15 residues in the CDR3. The CDR3 here is CASSTTSGDAYEQYF. DNA of the CDR3: TGTGCCAGCAGTACGACTAGCGGGGACGCCTACGAGCAGTACTTC.

This chain uses TRBV18 with TRBJ2-7; D is ambiguous. CDR1 KGHSH and CDR2 LQKENI come from the germline V gene. There are 13 residues in the CDR3. V dropped 6 bases and J dropped 7 bases, with 16 bases sitting between them. CDR3: CASSLNLGEEQYF. CDR3 DNA: TGTGCCAGCTCCCTTAATCTCGGCGAGGAGCAGTACTTC.

The sample holds one count of this clonotype. This chain uses TRBV5-1 with TRBJ2-3; D is perhaps TRBD1 (5 bases). The CDR3 totals 15 residues. V was pared by 4 bases and J by 5 bases, with 17 bases between. Per the germline V gene, CDR1 is SGHRS and CDR2 is YFSETQ. CDR3 sequence: CASSPGQGRKDTQYF. The CDR3 DNA is TGCGCCAGCAGCCCCGGGCAGGGAAGGAAAGATACGCAGTATTTT.

V usage is TRBV6-5 and J usage is TRBJ1-1; D is possibly TRBD1 (5 bases). The CDR3 runs 19 residues. Germline values: CDR1 MNHEY, CDR2 SVGAGI. V shed 0 bases and J shed 5 bases, with 25 bases lying between them. CDR3 coding DNA: TGTGCCAGCAGTTACTCGATCGGGCCTTTGGGGGTCTCAGGGACTGAAGCTTTCTTT. Translation gives CASSYSIGPLGVSGTEAFF.